This is a list of T cell receptor beta chains from one sample in a study of T cells after yellow fever vaccination. MiXCR, applied by TCRdb to the 5' RACE reads, yields one record per CDR3 protein. The sample lists 150,000 to 200,000 distinct CDR3 sequences; more than 9.5% were seen once. The sample consisted of CD8+ T cells sorted from PBMCs, taken 15 days after the yellow fever booster vaccination. Receptor source: a young man who received the YFV17D yellow fever vaccine. Each CDR3 is given with its conserved first and last residue. A D gene is named only where the DNA matches it firmly. Clone size, where shown, is once, few, many, or a class for clones that have expanded.

D	V	size	J	DNA	CDR3
.	TRBV9	.	TRBJ2-5	TGTGCCAGCAGCGTAGATGGTAGTTTGGAGACCCAGTACTTC	CASSVDGSLETQYF
.	TRBV4-1	.	TRBJ1-2	TGCGCCAGCAGCCCGCAAAATGAGAGGGGTTACACCTTC	CASSPQNERGYTF
.	TRBV9	.	TRBJ2-1	TGTGCCAGTTCGCCGGGGGACAGACTCTACAATGAGCAGTTCTTC	CASSPGDRLYNEQFF
TRBD1	TRBV5-6	few	TRBJ1-2	TGTGCCAGCAGCTTGGACAGGGGCTACCATGGCTACACCTTC	CASSLDRGYHGYTF
.	TRBV12-3/TRBV12-4	.	TRBJ2-4	TGTGCCAGCAGTTCCAGGCTCCTGCCCGAAGGGGTTCAGTACTTC	CASSSRLLPEGVQYF
.	TRBV4-2	many	TRBJ1-1	TGTGCCAGCAGCCAAGGTGAGCAGGGGGAAGCTTTCTTT	CASSQGEQGEAFF
TRBD2	TRBV7-9	.	TRBJ2-3	TGTGCCAGCAGCTATAGCGGGTCATCTCCGGATACGCAGTATTTT	CASSYSGSSPDTQYF
.	TRBV9	few	TRBJ2-3	TGTGCCAGCAGCGTAGGGAGGACGAAGGGGGGGACAGATACGCAGTATTTT	CASSVGRTKGGTDTQYF
.	TRBV7-2	.	TRBJ2-4	TGTGCCAGCAGCGTAGAGGGGGGTCTTGTGAACATTCAGTACTTC	CASSVEGGLVNIQYF
.	TRBV4-1	few	TRBJ2-1	TGCGCCAGCAGCCACGTCGGCAGTAGCTCCTACAATGAGCAGTTCTTC	CASSHVGSSSYNEQFF
TRBD1	TRBV5-1	few	TRBJ1-1	TGCGCCAGCAGACCGGACAGGGTCAACACTGAAGCTTTCTTT	CASRPDRVNTEAFF
TRBD2	TRBV27	.	TRBJ2-3	TGTGCCAGCACTAGCGGGGGCACAGATTCGCAGTATTTT	CASTSGGTDSQYF
.	TRBV7-6	.	TRBJ1-5	TGTGCCAGCAGCTTAGCGCACGAATTGGGGAATCAGCCCCAGCATTTT	CASSLAHELGNQPQHF
TRBD1	TRBV7-9	few	TRBJ2-1	TGTGCCAGCAGCCCATCCCCTGTATCGGGACAGATCATTAATGAGCAGTTCTTC	CASSPSPVSGQIINEQFF
TRBD1	TRBV4-2	few	TRBJ1-2	TGTGCCAGCAGCCAGGAGGGACAGGCTAACTATGGCTACACCTTC	CASSQEGQANYGYTF
TRBD2	TRBV19	few	TRBJ2-5	TGTGCCAGTAGTCCGGGACTAGCGGGCGGCCACCAAGAGACCCAGTACTTC	CASSPGLAGGHQETQYF
.	TRBV7-2	.	TRBJ2-1	TGTGCCAGCAGTCTTAGCGTGCTTGTTGAGCAGTTCTTC	CASSLSVLVEQFF
.	TRBV4-1	few	TRBJ2-5	TGCGCCAGCAGCCAGGCACTAGAGACAGAGACCCAGTACTTC	CASSQALETETQYF
TRBD2	TRBV5-4	.	TRBJ2-5	TGTGCCAGCAGCCCGGGACTAGCGGGGCTTCAAGAGACCCAGTACTTC	CASSPGLAGLQETQYF
.	TRBV7-9	many	TRBJ2-1	TGCGCCAGCAGCTTGGATGGGGGCTCCTACAATGAGCAGTTCTTC	CASSLDGGSYNEQFF
.	TRBV29-1	many	TRBJ1-2	TGCAGCGTTCCGGCGGGCCCGGCCTATGGCTACACCTTC	CSVPAGPAYGYTF
.	TRBV13	.	TRBJ2-3	TGTGCCAGCAGCTTAAGGACCGAAAGCACAGATACGCAGTATTTT	CASSLRTESTDTQYF
TRBD1	TRBV12-3/TRBV12-4	.	TRBJ1-1	TGTGCCAGCAGTTCCGGGACAGACATCACTGAAGCTTTCTTT	CASSSGTDITEAFF
TRBD2	TRBV7-2	.	TRBJ2-3	TGTGCCAGCAGCAACTACCCGCGGGGGGGTGGCACAGATACGCAGTATTTT	CASSNYPRGGGTDTQYF
.	TRBV10-3	.	TRBJ2-3	TGTGCCATCAGTGACGATGGCGGCACAGATACGCAGTATTTT	CAISDDGGTDTQYF
TRBD2	TRBV28	few	TRBJ2-3	TGTGCCAGCAGTTCAAAGCGGGGGGCGCTGAAAAGCACAGATACGCAGTATTTT	CASSSKRGALKSTDTQYF